Here is one T cell receptor (beta chain) with its context. The data belong to a study of shared clonotypes between healthy human individuals. Trimming took off 6 bases at V and 1 base at J, with 9 bases between the two ends. The CDR3 runs to 13 residues. Per germline, CDR1 SGHNT and CDR2 YYREEE (reference sequence). Using immunoSEQ multiplex PCR, the repertoire was profiled, and TCRdb retains in-frame clones only, with some absent. Among roughly 2 million clones listed, approximately 95% were seen once. Sequences were obtained from naive CD4+ T cells sorted from blood. Regarding subset: CD45RA+ positively selected. The sequence came from a man in his late teens or twenties in good health. The chain links TRBV5-4 to TRBJ2-3, with D uncertain. In DNA form, the CDR3 reads TGTGCCAGCAAAGTCCAGGGCACAGATACGCAGTATTTT. Translation gives CASKVQGTDTQYF.